The 28 T cell receptor beta chains below come from one sample, sequenced in a study of TIL therapy for anti-PD-1-resistant metastatic lung cancer (dated by TCRdb to the early 2020s). Reading the label with the study, this specimen's time point is: pre-treatment sample, taken before nivolumab and TIL therapy. The baseline tumor samples were excised metastases, mostly pleural nodules or supraclavicular lymph nodes, taken from the same resection that was used to grow TIL. Using bias-controlled multiplex PCR with the immunoSEQ v3 hsTCRB kit, the TCR beta CDR3 regions were amplified from genomic DNA. The table comes from immuneACCESS by way of TCRdb, which keeps in-frame sequences with V and J called. Part of the clones is missing from these tables; in studies checked, under half for an unresolved V gene and the rest for unknown reasons. The sample table lists 45,000 to 50,000 clones, around 64% of them with a count of one. Around 5.4% of the sample is held by the ten biggest clonotypes.

Sequencing was performed on tumor tissue, taken at baseline. The receptors stem from a person aged 25-79 years with non-small cell lung cancer.

The chain combines TRBV2 with TRBJ1-6, with D possibly being TRBD1 (5 bases). Germline V gene data show CDR1 as SNHLY and CDR2 as FYNNEI. This CDR3 has 14 residues. The V end lost 9 bases, the J end lost 3 bases, and 12 bases lay between the germline ends. CDR3 nucleotide sequence: TGTGCCAGAAGACAGAATATCTATAATTCACCCCTCCACTTT. Residues: CARRQNIYNSPLHF.

This clone was recorded only once. The chain carries TRBV9 and TRBJ2-2, with D perhaps TRBD1 or TRBD2 (5 bases each). Trimming cost V 0 bases and J 0 bases, with 12 bases left between them. Germline loops: CDR1 SGDLS, CDR2 YYNGEE. CDR3 length: 17 residues. CDR3 coding DNA: TGTGCCAGCAGCGTAGCTACGGGGCCCCCGAACACCGGGGAGCTGTTTTTT. It translates to CASSVATGPPNTGELFF.

This chain connects TRBV5-1 to TRBJ2-1; possibly TRBD2 for D (6 bases). CDR3 length: 13 residues. The V gene's germline CDR1 is SGHRS and CDR2 YFSETQ. Deletions cut 4 bases from V and 6 bases from J, with 11 bases between. The CDR3 bases are TGCGCCAGCAGCCCCATGACTAGCAATGAGCAGTTCTTC. Translating gives CASSPMTSNEQFF.

The chain combines TRBV9 with TRBJ1-5; TRBD1 might be the D (6 bases). The CDR3 contains 15 residues. V lost 3 bases to trimming and J lost 6 bases, with 16 bases between them. The germline V gene has CDR1 SGDLS and CDR2 YYNGEE. The CDR3, as DNA: TGTGCCAGCAGCGGACGGGAGGGGGAAGGTCAGCCCCAGCATTTT. Protein product: CASSGREGEGQPQHF.

The genes are TRBV18 and TRBJ2-7, with 9 nucleotides matching TRBD1. This CDR3 is built from 16 residues. V dropped 0 bases and J dropped 5; count of bases not matched to a gene: 8. The V gene's germline CDR1 is KGHSH and CDR2 LQKENI. CDR3 residues: CASSPPTGQGSHEQYF. The CDR3 nucleotides read TGTGCCAGCTCACCACCGACAGGACAGGGGTCCCACGAGCAGTACTTC.

The rearrangement links TRBV30 to TRBJ2-5, with D perhaps given as TRBD1 or TRBD2 (5 bases each). This CDR3 is built from 13 residues. Germline CDR1 reads GTSNPN; CDR2 reads SVGIG (reference sequence). V gave up 5 bases and J gave up 0 bases, with 10 bases separating them. The CDR3 DNA reads TGTGCCTGGCTCCGGGGCTACCAAGAGACCCAGTACTTC. Its translation is CAWLRGYQETQYF.

This clone was seen a handful of times. The DNA of the CDR3 is TGTGCCAGCAGCGTAGGATGGGGAACAGGGAACACTGAAGCTTTCTTT. Residues: CASSVGWGTGNTEAFF. The V call is TRBV9, the J call TRBJ1-1, with a possible D match to TRBD1 (5 bases). Germline CDR1 and CDR2: SGDLS and YYNGEE. The ends were cut back, 0 bases at V and 1 base at J, with 13 bases in the middle. CDR3 size: 16 residues.

The V call is TRBV6-5, the J call TRBJ2-5, with TRBD2 identical over 11 bases. The tail of the sequence fits TRBJ2-7 better, so the J call may be wrong. This CDR3 has 16 residues. Germline assignment: CDR1 MNHEY and CDR2 SVGAGI. DNA of the CDR3: TGTGCCAGCAGTTCCGCGGTCGCTAGCGGGAGGTACGAGCAGTACTTC. Amino acid sequence: CASSSAVASGRYEQYF.

This clone was counted once. This chain uses TRBV5-6 with TRBJ2-3; 9 nucleotides agree with TRBD1. V was pared by 3 bases and J by 2 bases, with 4 bases of the junction left unmatched. The CDR3 is 15 residues long. CDR1 is SGHDT and CDR2 is YYEEEE in the germline V gene. CDR3 sequence reads: CASSSTGGDTDTQYF. The CDR3 DNA reads TGTGCCAGCAGCTCCACAGGGGGCGACACAGATACGCAGTATTTT.

The J gene is TRBJ1-3, the V gene TRBV7-9; D gene uncertain. The CDR3 totals 15 residues. Germline V CDR1 and CDR2: SEHNR, FQNEAQ (reference sequence). Trimming cost V 3 bases and J 0 bases, with 9 bases left between them. The CDR3 region is CASSFPGLSGNTIYF. The CDR3 coding sequence is TGTGCCAGCAGCTTTCCGGGCCTCTCTGGAAACACCATATATTTT.

This clone appeared a few times. V gene TRBV28 combines with J gene TRBJ2-3, with D perhaps matching TRBD1 (6 bases). Germline values: CDR1 MDHEN, CDR2 SYDVKM. This CDR3 is built from 14 residues. V was trimmed by 5 bases and J by 2 bases, leaving 11 bases between them. DNA of the CDR3: TGTGCCAGCAGTCCCGACAGGTTCACAGATACGCAGTATTTT. This sequence encodes CASSPDRFTDTQYF.

A few counts support this clone. V gene TRBV5-6 combines with J gene TRBJ2-7; the match to TRBD1 covers 7 bases. J was trimmed by 2 bases and V by 2 bases; bases with no gene match: 4. This CDR3 has 14 amino acids. Germline V lookup: CDR1 SGHDT, CDR2 YYEEEE. The CDR3, as DNA: TGTGCCAGCAGCTTAACCGGGACAGCCTACGAGCAGTACTTC. Its translation is CASSLTGTAYEQYF.

This clone was observed once. The rearrangement joins TRBV6-5 to TRBJ2-5; D uncertain. CDR3 size: 12 residues. Deletions cut 6 bases from V and 5 bases from J, with 10 bases between. Germline V lookup: CDR1 MNHEY, CDR2 SVGAGI. CDR3 DNA sequence: TGTGCCAGCAGCAAAACATGGGAGACCCAGTACTTC. It is translated as CASSKTWETQYF.

The table lists this clone with many counts. The chain combines TRBV5-1 with TRBJ2-3, with D unresolved. The CDR3 has 14 amino acids. Germline V CDR1 and CDR2: SGHRS, YFSETQ. The V gene lost 2 bases and the J gene lost 6 bases, with 13 bases spanning the gap. This chain's CDR3 is CASSFDQTGDTQYF. CDR3 sequence (DNA): TGCGCCAGCAGCTTCGATCAAACTGGGGATACGCAGTATTTT.

The CDR3 DNA follows: TGTGCCGGGACGGAGGGGCTTACTAACTATGGCTACACCTTC. Protein sequence: CAGTEGLTNYGYTF. This chain joins TRBV30 and TRBJ1-2; D is perhaps TRBD1 (5 bases). Germline V lookup: CDR1 GTSNPN, CDR2 SVGIG (reference sequence). CDR3 length: 14 residues. V gave up 8 bases and J gave up 0 bases, with 16 bases separating them. The complete variable domain, with remaining parts taken from reference TRBV30 and TRBJ1-2, reads SQTIHQWPATLVQPVGSPLSLECTVEGTSNPNLYWYRQAAGRGLQLLFYSVGIGQISSEVPQNLSASRPQDRQFILSSKKLLLSDSGFYLCAGTEGLTNYGYTFGSGTRLTVV.

This clone has more than one count but fewer than ten. This sequence joins TRBV30 and TRBJ2-7; 9 nucleotides agree with TRBD1. J lost 1 base, V lost 0 bases, and 4 bases had no gene match. This CDR3 is built from 15 residues. Looked up from germline, CDR1 is GTSNPN and CDR2 is SVGIG (reference sequence). The CDR3 DNA is TGTGCCTGGAGTGTACACAGGGGGCGATCCTACGAGCAGTACTTC. It codes for CAWSVHRGRSYEQYF. The whole variable domain, remainder taken from reference TRBV30 and TRBJ2-7, is SQTIHQWPATLVQPVGSPLSLECTVEGTSNPNLYWYRQAAGRGLQLLFYSVGIGQISSEVPQNLSASRPQDRQFILSSKKLLLSDSGFYLCAWSVHRGRSYEQYFGPGTRLTVT.

The chain has TRBV7-2 and TRBJ1-1; D might be TRBD1 (5 bases). Germline V gene sequence: CDR1 SGHTA, CDR2 FQGNSA. Trimming shortened V by 0 bases and J by 2 bases, and 10 bases separated the two germline ends. CDR3 length: 15 residues. As DNA, the CDR3 is TGTGCCAGCAGCTTAGCGGGTGACAGAAACACTGAAGCTTTCTTT. Its translation: CASSLAGDRNTEAFF.

In its sample, this clone was seen a few times. The chain couples TRBV30 to TRBJ1-2, with 9 bases fitting TRBD1. The CDR3 extends over 13 amino acids. CDR1 and CDR2 (germline): GTSNPN, SVGIG (reference sequence). J lost 7 bases, V lost 1 base, and 4 bases had no gene match. The CDR3 protein is CAWSGGTGFGYTF. CDR3 DNA: TGTGCCTGGAGTGGGGGGACAGGGTTTGGCTACACCTTC. Supplemented by reference TRBV30 and TRBJ1-2, the full variable domain reads SQTIHQWPATLVQPVGSPLSLECTVEGTSNPNLYWYRQAAGRGLQLLFYSVGIGQISSEVPQNLSASRPQDRQFILSSKKLLLSDSGFYLCAWSGGTGFGYTFGSGTRLTVV.

The chain couples TRBV5-6 to TRBJ2-7, with 15 bases lining up with TRBD2. The ends lost 2 bases at V and 0 bases at J; junction bases unmatched: 6. In germline, CDR1 is SGHDT, CDR2 YYEEEE. The CDR3 runs 18 residues. CDR3 sequence (DNA): TGTGCCAGCAGCTTTACCGGACTAGCGGGAGGGCCCTCCTACGAGCAGTACTTC. Its translation: CASSFTGLAGGPSYEQYF. The variable domain in full, with the rest retrieved from reference TRBV5-6 and TRBJ2-7, is DAGVTQSPTHLIKTRGQQVTLRCSPKSGHDTVSWYQQALGQGPQFIFQYYEEEERQRGNFPDRFSGHQFPNYSSELNVNALLLGDSALYLCASSFTGLAGGPSYEQYFGPGTRLTVT.

The CDR3: CASSEGGLGGYTF. In DNA form, the CDR3 reads TGTGCCAGCAGTGAAGGCGGACTCGGGGGCTACACCTTC. This chain connects TRBV2 to TRBJ1-2, with no clear D. Per germline, CDR1 SNHLY and CDR2 FYNNEI. The CDR3 is made up of 13 amino acids. Trimming cost V 1 base and J 8 bases, with 11 bases left between them.

Only a few counts were recorded for this clone. The rearrangement links TRBV30 to TRBJ1-1; no reliable D call. The CDR3 contains 11 residues. Trimming stripped 1 base from V and 4 bases from J, with 4 bases between. CDR1 and CDR2 from the germline V gene are GTSNPN and SVGIG (reference sequence). CDR3 sequence (DNA): TGTGCCTGGAGTGGTATCACTGAAGCTTTCTTT. Translation: CAWSGITEAFF.

CDR3 DNA sequence: TGTGCCAGTTGTGGGTATAGCAATCAGCCCCAGCATTTT. Amino acid sequence: CASCGYSNQPQHF. This chain uses TRBV19 with TRBJ1-5; D is undetermined. Germline V lookup: CDR1 LNHDA, CDR2 SQIVND (reference sequence). V was trimmed by 8 bases and J by 0 bases, leaving 8 bases between them. The CDR3 loop spans 13 amino acids.

V is TRBV29-1 and J is TRBJ2-7; D might be TRBD2 (5 bases). The germline V gene has CDR1 SQVTM and CDR2 ANQGSEA. V gave up 5 bases and J gave up 6 bases, with 17 bases separating them. The CDR3 contains 13 residues. In DNA, the CDR3 is TGCAGCGTTCGACCGCCCGGACGGGGCGAGCAGTACTTC. It specifies CSVRPPGRGEQYF.

The chain couples TRBV4-1 to TRBJ1-5; TRBD1 matches 8 bases. Trimming removed 4 bases from V and 5 bases from J; junction bases left unmatched: 7. The CDR3 loop spans 15 amino acids. Per the germline V gene, CDR1 is MGHRA and CDR2 is YSYEKL. This CDR3 is CASSRTGGGDQPQHF. The CDR3 DNA reads as TGCGCCAGCAGCCGTACAGGGGGGGGCGATCAGCCCCAGCATTTT.

V usage is TRBV28 and J usage is TRBJ1-2; no definite D call. This CDR3 is built from 15 residues. Germline CDR1 is MDHEN and CDR2 is SYDVKM. The ends were cut back, 5 bases at V and 0 bases at J, with 13 bases in the middle. Here the CDR3 reads CASSRGRLANYGYTF. CDR3 DNA: TGTGCCAGCAGTCGAGGACGGCTAGCTAACTATGGCTACACCTTC.

The chain employs TRBV27 and TRBJ2-1, with 7 bases that match TRBD1. Trimming removed 3 bases from V and 2 bases from J; junction bases left unmatched: 1. Per the germline V gene, CDR1 is MNHEY and CDR2 is SMNVEV (reference sequence). The CDR3 spans 14 residues. The CDR3 is CASSFQGAYNEQFF. CDR3 nucleotides: TGTGCCAGCAGTTTTCAGGGGGCCTACAATGAGCAGTTCTTC.

The chain uses TRBV7-9 and TRBJ2-5; no definite D call. This CDR3 has 17 residues. Germline CDR1 and CDR2: SEHNR and FQNEAQ (reference sequence). V lost 1 base and J 1 base, leaving 16 bases between the germline ends. The CDR3 DNA reads TGTGCCAGCAGCTTAGGGCAGGCCCCAGCCGCCCAAGAGACCCAGTACTTC. This encodes CASSLGQAPAAQETQYF.

This clone occurred once. The genes are TRBV4-1 and TRBJ2-7; 8 bases line up with TRBD1. This CDR3 contains 14 residues. The V segment lost 5 bases and the J segment 3 bases; nucleotides outside the gene matches: 6. CDR1 and CDR2 (germline): MGHRA, YSYEKL. CDR3 amino acids: CASSTGTGVYEQYF. The DNA for the CDR3 is TGCGCCAGCAGCACCGGGACAGGTGTCTACGAGCAGTACTTC.